This record covers a single T cell receptor beta chain. The sample belongs to a study of blood T cell repertoires in COVID-19. Overall study: Material from acute and convalescent COVID-19 was sourced from the United States, Italy and Spain. T cells, B-cell-depleted T cells, or PBMCs provided the cDNA or gDNA that served as material.

Original methodology: From reference gene primer amplification, estimates of nucleated cell counts were derived. Some clones are missing from TCRdb's copy, which holds only in-frame ones; the method was immunoSEQ multiplex PCR. The V and J calls and clone size come from that table; D and trimming were worked out from the DNA. The sample shows roughly 160,000 clones, 80% to 90% of them seen only once. This CDR3 contains 14 residues. Trimming shortened V by 5 bases and J by 8 bases, and 15 bases separated the two germline ends. The germline CDR1 and CDR2 sequences are MNHEY and SVGAGI. V gene TRBV6-5 combines with J gene TRBJ1-4, with a tentative D call TRBD1 (6 bases). Source material: peripheral blood. This receptor was identified in a woman older than 75 with acute or convalescent COVID-19. CDR3 amino acids: CASSQQGLREKLFF. Here the CDR3 DNA reads TGTGCCAGCAGTCAACAGGGATTGCGCGAAAAACTGTTTTTT.